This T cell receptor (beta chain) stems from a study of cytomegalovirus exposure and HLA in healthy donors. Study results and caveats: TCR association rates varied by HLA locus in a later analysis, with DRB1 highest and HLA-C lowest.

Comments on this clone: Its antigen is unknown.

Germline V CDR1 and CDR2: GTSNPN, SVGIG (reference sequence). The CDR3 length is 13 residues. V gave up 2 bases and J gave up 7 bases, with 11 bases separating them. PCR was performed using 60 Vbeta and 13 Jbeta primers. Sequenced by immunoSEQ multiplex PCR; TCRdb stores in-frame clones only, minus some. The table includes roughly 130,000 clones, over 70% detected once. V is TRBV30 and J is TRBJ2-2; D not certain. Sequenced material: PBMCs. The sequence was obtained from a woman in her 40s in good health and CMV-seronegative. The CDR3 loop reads CAWSTDGNGELFF. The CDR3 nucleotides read TGTGCCTGGAGTACAGACGGCAACGGGGAGCTGTTTTTT.